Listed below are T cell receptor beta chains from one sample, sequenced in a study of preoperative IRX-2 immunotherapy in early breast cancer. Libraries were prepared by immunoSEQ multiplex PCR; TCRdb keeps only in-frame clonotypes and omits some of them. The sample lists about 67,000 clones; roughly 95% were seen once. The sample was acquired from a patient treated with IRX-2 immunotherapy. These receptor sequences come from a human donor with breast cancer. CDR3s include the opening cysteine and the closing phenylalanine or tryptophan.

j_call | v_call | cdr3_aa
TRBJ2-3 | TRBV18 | CASSPRVGITDTQYF
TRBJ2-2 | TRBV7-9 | CASSFWSSGATGELFF
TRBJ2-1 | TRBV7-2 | CASSDDRESQFF
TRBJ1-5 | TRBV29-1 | CSVGGPPGSNQPQHF
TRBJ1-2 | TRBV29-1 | CSVAQGADYGYTF
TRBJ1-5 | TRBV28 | CASSLANLPQHF
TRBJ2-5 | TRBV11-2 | CASSSSWGQDGETQYF
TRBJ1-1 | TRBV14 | CASSQQMNTEAFF
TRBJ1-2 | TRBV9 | CASSVAEALGGYTF
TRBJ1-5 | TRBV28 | CASSLILPGRPQHF
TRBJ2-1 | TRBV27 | CASSLSGASVQFF
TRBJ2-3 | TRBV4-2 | CASSQVIGTSGDTQYF
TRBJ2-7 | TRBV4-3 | CASSQDALAGVEQYF
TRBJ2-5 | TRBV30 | CAWSQLRKQETQYF
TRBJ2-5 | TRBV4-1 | CASSQWWGETQYF
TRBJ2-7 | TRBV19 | CASSINGDRRWEQYF
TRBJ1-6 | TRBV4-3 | CASSYTTGSNSPLHF
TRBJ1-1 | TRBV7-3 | CASSWGQINTEAFF
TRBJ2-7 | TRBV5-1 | CASSLDPARSSYEQYF
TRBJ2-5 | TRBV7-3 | CASSSYTGTQYF
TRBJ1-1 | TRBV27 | CASSTLYQGQGTVGAFF
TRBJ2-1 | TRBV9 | CASSVGRSHNEQFF
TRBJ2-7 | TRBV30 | CAWGAAYEQYF
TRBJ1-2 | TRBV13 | CASSRRAGDYGYTF
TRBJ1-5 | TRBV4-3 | CASSVSARQPQHF
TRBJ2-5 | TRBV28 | CASSQGQYQETQYF
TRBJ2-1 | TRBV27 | CASSQTSGSGRNEQFF
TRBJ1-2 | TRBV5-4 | CASSLWTATNYGYTF
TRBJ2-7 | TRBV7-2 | CASSPGTSGGYEQYF
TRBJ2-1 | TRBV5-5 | CASSSLTGASGRSWFF
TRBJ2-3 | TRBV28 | CASRDPPGQGFTDTQYF
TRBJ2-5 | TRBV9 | CASSVGAAGETQYF
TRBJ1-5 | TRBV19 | CASSISATHQPQHF
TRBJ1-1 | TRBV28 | CASSLRVGGTEAFF
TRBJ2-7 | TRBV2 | CASRRGRSYEQYF
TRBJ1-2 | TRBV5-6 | CASSQYYGYTF
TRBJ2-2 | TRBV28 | CASRVGGRGTGELFF
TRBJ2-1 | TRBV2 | CASNPRDRYNEQFF
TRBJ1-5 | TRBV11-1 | CASSLDPDRPQHF
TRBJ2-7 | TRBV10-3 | CAISELGGVDYEQYF
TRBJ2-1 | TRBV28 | CASSQAGADNEQFF
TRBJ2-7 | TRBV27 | CASRGKGALPREQYF